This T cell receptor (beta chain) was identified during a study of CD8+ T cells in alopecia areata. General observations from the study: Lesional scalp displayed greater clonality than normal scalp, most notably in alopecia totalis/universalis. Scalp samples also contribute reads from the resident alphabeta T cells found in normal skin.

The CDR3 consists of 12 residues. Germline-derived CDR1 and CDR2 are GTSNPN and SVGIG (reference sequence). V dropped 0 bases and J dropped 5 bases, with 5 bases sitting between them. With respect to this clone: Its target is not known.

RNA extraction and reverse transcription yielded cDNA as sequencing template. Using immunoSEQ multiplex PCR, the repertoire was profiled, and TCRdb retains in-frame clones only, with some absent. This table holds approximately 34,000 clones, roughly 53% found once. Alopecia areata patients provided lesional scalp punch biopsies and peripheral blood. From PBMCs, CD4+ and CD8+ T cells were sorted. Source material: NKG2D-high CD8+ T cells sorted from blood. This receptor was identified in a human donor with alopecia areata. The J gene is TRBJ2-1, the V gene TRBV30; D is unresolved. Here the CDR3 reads CAWSVIDNEQFF. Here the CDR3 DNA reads TGTGCCTGGAGTGTAATTGACAATGAGCAGTTCTTC.